These 22 T cell receptor beta chains came from one sample sequenced in a study of breast tumors, draining lymph nodes, adjacent tissues. TCRdb passed the multiplex PCR reads through MiXCR, listing each CDR3 protein once. In the table there are about 270,000 distinct CDR3 sequences, about 30% of which are singletons. The lymph nodes were axillary draining lymph nodes from breast cancer patients. Sequenced material: axillary lymph node tissue. These receptors originate from a female donor with breast cancer. Some clones in this sample may be carry-over from other donors' samples.

This clonotype was detected ten times or more. V is TRBV5-1 and J is TRBJ2-1, with 14 bases matching TRBD2. J lost 9 bases, V lost 6 bases, and 5 bases had no gene match. Germline assignment: CDR1 SGHRS and CDR2 YFSETQ. This CDR3 region has 14 residues. In DNA form, the CDR3 reads TGCGCCAGCAAGGGACTAGCGGGAGTAGGTGAGCAGTTCTTC. Amino acid sequence: CASKGLAGVGEQFF.

This clonotype has just one count. At one end the junction does not follow the germline gene, possibly because of a read error. The CDR3: CASSLAGQETLYF. Written as DNA, the CDR3 is TGTGCCAGCAGCCTCGCGGGCCAAGAGACCCTGTACTTC. The chain joins TRBV12-5 to TRBJ2-5; D possibly corresponds to TRBD2 (5 bases). The CDR3 totals 13 residues. The germline V gene has CDR1 LGHNT and CDR2 FRNRAP. The full variable domain, completed using reference TRBV12-5 and TRBJ2-5, is DARVTQTPRHKVTEMGQEVTMRCQPILGHNTVFWYRQTMMQGLELLAYFRNRAPLDDSGMPKDRFSAEMPDATLATLKIQPSEPRDSAVYFCASSLAGQETLYFGPGTRLLVL.

A single count supports this clonotype. CDR3 residues: CSVEDLGDSPLHF. CDR3 sequence (DNA): TGCAGCGTTGAAGATCTGGGGGATTCACCCCTCCACTTT. The V call is TRBV29-1, the J call TRBJ1-6, with D possibly matching TRBD1 (5 bases). The CDR3 totals 13 residues. Trimming took 0 bases from V and 8 from J, leaving 8 bases between them. CDR1 and CDR2 (germline): SQVTM, ANQGSEA.

This clonotype came up many times. J is TRBJ2-5 and V is TRBV24-1, with TRBD2 as a possible D gene (5 bases). CDR1 and CDR2 from the germline V gene are KGHDR and SFDVKD. The CDR3 totals 14 residues. Between the trimmed V and J ends, which lost 4 bases and 4 bases, there was a span of 12 bases. Here the CDR3 DNA reads TGTGCCACCAGTGACCCCGCGAGGGTAGAGACCCAGTACTTC. Residues: CATSDPARVETQYF.

To note about this clonotype: No conserved phenylalanine or tryptophan ends this CDR3, so it is likely a read error. V usage is TRBV5-4 and J usage is TRBJ1-3, with D possibly being TRBD1 (5 bases). CDR1 and CDR2 (germline): SGHNT, YYREEE (reference sequence). V lost 0 bases and J 2 bases, leaving 12 bases between the germline ends. The CDR3 runs to 16 residues. The CDR3 nucleotides read TGTGCCAGCAGCTTGGGGGAGGGGAGTCCTGGAAACACCATATATTCT. It is translated as CASSLGEGSPGNTIYS.

V gene TRBV6-6 combines with J gene TRBJ1-5; D is unclear. The CDR3 sequence is 13 residues long. The germline V gene has CDR1 MNHNY and CDR2 SVGAGI (reference sequence). The V end was cut by 6 bases, the J end by 6 bases, with 12 bases between. The CDR3 sequence is CASSREWGQPQHF. In nucleotides, the CDR3 is TGTGCCAGCAGCAGAGAATGGGGTCAGCCCCAGCATTTT.

A remark on this clonotype: A single base separates this from a much larger clone, so it may be a read error. J is TRBJ2-2 and V is TRBV6-6, with D uncertain. Per the germline V gene, CDR1 is MNHNY and CDR2 is SVGAGI (reference sequence). This CDR3 contains 14 residues. The CDR3 reads CASLLARNTEELFF. The CDR3 nucleotides read TGTGCCAGCCTTCTGGCTAGGAACACCGAGGAGCTGTTTTTT.

Comments on this clonotype: This may come from a read error, since a much larger clone is one base off. V gene TRBV24-1 combines with J gene TRBJ2-1; TRBD2 matches 12 bases. This CDR3 spans 17 amino acids. Looked up from germline, CDR1 is KGHDR and CDR2 is SFDVKD. The CDR3 nucleotides read TGTGCCACCAGTGACCAACTAGCGGGAGGTAAATACAATGGGCAGTTCTTC. Encoded protein: CATSDQLAGGKYNGQFF.

The sample holds many counts of this clonotype. The chain joins TRBV12-3 or TRBV12-4 to TRBJ1-2; 9 nucleotides match TRBD1. Trimming cost V 5 bases and J 5 bases; bases outside gene matches: 9. This CDR3 contains 15 residues. CDR3 region: CASSNLDRGQYGYTF. CDR3 sequence (DNA): TGTGCCAGCAGTAACCTGGACAGGGGTCAATATGGCTACACCTTC.

This clonotype was seen more than once but under ten times. This chain joins TRBV4-1 and TRBJ2-1; 12 bases are shared with TRBD1. This CDR3 comprises 15 residues. The trim removed 4 bases at V and 7 bases at J, leaving 5 bases unmatched. Germline values: CDR1 MGHRA, CDR2 YSYEKL. The CDR3 DNA is TGCGCCAGCAGCCGGGACAGGGGGCTATTAAATGAGCAGTTCTTC. Protein: CASSRDRGLLNEQFF.

This clonotype was counted ten times or more. The CDR3 sequence is CASSPGGGEGYTF. The CDR3 coding sequence is TGTGCCAGCAGCCCAGGCGGGGGTGAAGGCTACACCTTC. This sequence joins TRBV3-1 and TRBJ1-2; a weak D match, TRBD1 (5 bases). The CDR3 contains 13 residues. The V end was cut by 4 bases, the J end by 8 bases, with 14 bases between. CDR1 LGHDT and CDR2 YNNKEL come from the germline V gene (reference sequence).

This clonotype was observed at least ten times. This sequence joins TRBV19 and TRBJ1-2; D gene unclear. CDR1 and CDR2 (germline): LNHDA, SQIVND (reference sequence). Trimming shortened V by 6 bases and J by 2 bases, and 7 bases separated the two germline ends. The CDR3 consists of 12 residues. The CDR3 is CASRDGNYGYTF. The CDR3 coding sequence is TGTGCCAGTAGGGACGGCAACTATGGCTACACCTTC.

The table lists this clonotype with a few counts. CDR3 in DNA: TGCAGTGCCCCCACAAGGATGTTGAACACTGAAGCTTTCTTT. Amino acid sequence: CSAPTRMLNTEAFF. The chain recombines TRBV20-1 with TRBJ1-1; D gene uncertain. CDR3 length: 14 residues. CDR1 DFQATT and CDR2 SNEGSKA come from the germline V gene (reference sequence). With 6 bases removed from V and 0 bases from J, the gap between germline ends came to 14 bases.

This clonotype appeared many times. The chain employs TRBV20-1 and TRBJ2-1; D possibly matches TRBD1 or TRBD2 (6 bases each). The CDR3 runs 14 residues. Trimming removed 8 bases from V and 2 bases from J, with 16 bases in between. CDR1 is DFQATT, CDR2 SNEGSKA, per germline (reference sequence). DNA of the CDR3: TGCAGTCCCGCTGTGGGGGGCACCTACAATGAGCAGTTCTTC. It specifies CSPAVGGTYNEQFF.

This clonotype was observed many times. The chain has TRBV7-9 and TRBJ2-7; 9 bases fit TRBD2. CDR3 length: 15 residues. Trimming cost V 3 bases and J 6 bases; bases outside gene matches: 9. From germline, CDR1 is SEHNR and CDR2 FQNEAQ (reference sequence). Written as DNA, the CDR3 is TGTGCCAGCAGCTTTAGCGGGAGTCAATCCGGCGAGCAGTACTTC. Protein sequence: CASSFSGSQSGEQYF.

This chain links TRBV19 with TRBJ1-6, with a weak D call TRBD1 (5 bases). The germline V and J ends were trimmed by 2 bases and 0 bases, with 11 bases remaining between them. CDR1 and CDR2 from the germline V gene are LNHDA and SQIVND (reference sequence). This CDR3 has 17 residues. The CDR3 nucleotides read TGTGCCAGTAGTATACCCGGGGGTTTCTCCTATAATTCACCCCTCCACTTT. Translating gives CASSIPGGFSYNSPLHF.

This clonotype was detected many times. The chain links TRBV6-6 to TRBJ2-3; a possible D gene is TRBD1 (7 bases). Germline V gene lookup returns CDR1 MNHNY and CDR2 SVGAGI (reference sequence). V lost 7 bases to trimming and J lost 3 bases, with 17 bases between them. CDR3 length: 15 residues. CDR3 residues: CASTGRTGGTDTQYF. For the CDR3, the DNA is TGTGCCAGCACGGGGCGGACAGGAGGGACAGATACGCAGTATTTT.

This clonotype was seen many times. The chain carries TRBV12-3 or TRBV12-4 and TRBJ2-7, with unresolved D. The length of the CDR3 is 12 residues. V was shortened by 5 bases and J by 2 bases, with 7 bases between the two germline ends. DNA for the CDR3: TGTGCCAGCAGTGGGCCTACCTACGAGCAGTACTTC. It translates to CASSGPTYEQYF.

This clonotype was counted between two and nine times. A much more abundant neighbour one base away suggests this may be a read error. V gene TRBV20-1 combines with J gene TRBJ2-1; TRBD1 agrees at 9 bases. The CDR3 has 14 residues. Germline V gives CDR1 DFQATT, CDR2 SNEGSKA (reference sequence). DNA for the CDR3: TGCAGTGCTATTCCGGGACAGGGCTACACTGAGCAGTTCTTC. It is translated as CSAIPGQGYTEQFF.

The chain has TRBV24-1 and TRBJ2-3; D remains ambiguous. Germline V lookup: CDR1 KGHDR, CDR2 SFDVKD. The CDR3 is 12 residues long. Trimming left V 12 bases short and J 3 bases short, with 12 bases between. The CDR3 protein is CAPPSGTDTQYF. CDR3 nucleotides: TGTGCCCCCCCTAGTGGGACAGATACGCAGTATTTT.

This clonotype has at least ten counts. The chain couples TRBV28 to TRBJ2-7, with TRBD2 matching over 8 bases. The CDR3 runs 16 residues. Germline CDR1 MDHEN, CDR2 SYDVKM. Trimming at V came to 5 bases and at J to 2 bases, leaving 11 bases not matched to a gene. The CDR3 spells CASSPFLREVTYEQYF. The CDR3 DNA sequence: TGTGCCAGCAGTCCGTTTCTGCGGGAGGTTACCTACGAGCAGTACTTC. Based on the CDR3 plus reference TRBV28 and TRBJ2-7, the full variable domain is DVKVTQSSRYLVKRTGEKVFLECVQDMDHENMFWYRQDPGLGLRLIYFSYDVKMKEKGDIPEGYSVSREKKERFSLILESASTNQTSMYLCASSPFLREVTYEQYFGPGTRLTVT.

This clonotype appeared many times. DNA for the CDR3: TGTGCCACCAGCAGAGGGACTGTGTTGAACTATGGCTACACCTTC. As protein: CATSRGTVLNYGYTF. This chain uses TRBV15 with TRBJ1-2; D not certain. The CDR3 is 15 residues long. The V end lost 1 base, the J end lost 2 bases, and 11 bases lay between the germline ends. CDR1 and CDR2 from the germline V gene are LNHNV and YYDKDF (reference sequence).